Shown below are 13 T cell receptor beta chains from a single sample sequenced in a study of T cells in Graves' hyperthyroidism and ophthalmopathy. Amplification yielded TCR beta CDR3 regions, with RNA transcripts as the source. First-round RT-PCR targeting the TCR CDR3 was performed with the HTBI primer set. TCRdb used MiXCR to reprocess the multiplex PCR reads, holding one entry per CDR3 protein. Among a few hundred thousand distinct CDR3 sequences listed, 35% to 55% were seen once. The sample taken for sequencing was peripheral blood or thyroid tissue (not recorded which). The receptors derive from a young woman with Graves' hyperthyroidism.

This clonotype was counted between two and nine times. The chain couples TRBV29-1 to TRBJ1-5; D may be TRBD1 (6 bases). The CDR3 loop spans 12 amino acids. Germline V gives CDR1 SQVTM, CDR2 ANQGSEA. CDR3 DNA sequence: TGCAGTCCACGACAGGACAGTCAGCCCCAGCATTTT. Translated, it gives CSPRQDSQPQHF.

As regards this clonotype: Possible read error: a much larger clone is one base away. The chain links TRBV11-2 to TRBJ2-5; the D gene is possibly TRBD1 (6 bases). The CDR3 covers 14 residues. The germline CDR1 and CDR2 sequences are SGHAT and FQNNGV. Written as DNA, the CDR3 is TGTGCCAGGAGCTTATACAGGGTTTCGGAGACCCAGTACTTC. Translating it yields CARSLYRVSETQYF.

CDR3 DNA sequence: TGTGCCAGCAGCTCCGGACACGGCGTGACTTTC. Its protein product is CASSSGHGVTF. This chain joins TRBV7-3 and TRBJ2-6, with D possibly TRBD1 on 5 matching bases. CDR3 size: 11 residues. Trimming took 4 bases from V and 17 from J, leaving 12 bases between them. The V gene's germline CDR1 is SGHTA and CDR2 FQGTGA.

The genes are TRBV7-2 and TRBJ1-1; weak D call: TRBD1 (5 bases). The germline V and J ends were trimmed by 5 bases and 4 bases, with 14 bases remaining between them. Per the germline V gene, CDR1 is SGHTA and CDR2 is FQGNSA. The CDR3 runs 14 residues. In DNA, the CDR3 is TGTGCCAGCAGCCCCTGGCAGGGAAGCACTGAAGCTTTCTTT. Protein: CASSPWQGSTEAFF.

This clonotype was picked up a small number of times. This sequence joins TRBV9 and TRBJ2-1, with 12 bases that match TRBD2. In germline, CDR1 is SGDLS, CDR2 YYNGEE. After removal of 4 bases from V and 8 bases from J, the junction contained 10 bases not matched to a gene. The CDR3 has 16 residues. The CDR3 nucleotides read TGTGCCAGCAGCCTTCTGAAGAGACTAGCGGGAGATGAGCAGTTCTTC. The encoded protein is CASSLLKRLAGDEQFF.

The chain carries TRBV7-9 and TRBJ1-2; 9 bases are a match to TRBD1. Germline assignment: CDR1 SEHNR and CDR2 FQNEAQ (reference sequence). The CDR3 runs to 13 residues. The J segment lost 13 bases and the V segment lost 1 base, leaving 7 bases of the junction unmatched. The CDR3 nucleotides are TGTGCCAGCAGCTTAGATCCGGGACAGGGCGGCACCTTC. It yields the protein CASSLDPGQGGTF. Looking up the rest from reference TRBV7-9 and TRBJ1-2 gives the full variable domain: DTGVSQNPRHKITKRGQNVTFRCDPISEHNRLYWYRQTLGQGPEFLTYFQNEAQLEKSRLLSDRFSAERPKGSFSTLEIQRTEQGDSAMYLCASSLDPGQGGTFGSGTRLTVV.

The rearrangement joins TRBV2 to TRBJ2-5; a weak D match, TRBD2 (6 bases). Trimming removed 0 bases at V and 5 bases at J, with 10 bases between. Per germline, CDR1 SNHLY and CDR2 FYNNEI. CDR3 size: 14 residues. CDR3 nucleotides: TGTGCCAGCAGTGAAGCCGGAGGGCGCGAGACCCAGTACTTC. Translated: CASSEAGGRETQYF.

The V gene is TRBV13, the J gene TRBJ2-1; TRBD1 agrees at 11 bases. Germline V gives CDR1 PRHDT, CDR2 FYEKMQ (reference sequence). The CDR3 spans 18 residues. Trimming cost V 3 bases and J 0 bases; bases outside gene matches: 7. In DNA form, the CDR3 reads TGTGCCAGCAGCTTGGACAGGGGGCCTAGCGGCTCCTACAATGAGCAGTTCTTC. Amino acids: CASSLDRGPSGSYNEQFF. The full variable domain, with the rest looked up from reference TRBV13 and TRBJ2-1, is AAGVIQSPRHLIKEKRETATLKCYPIPRHDTVYWYQQGPGQDPQFLISFYEKMQSDKGSIPDRFSAQQFSDYHSELNMSSLELGDSALYFCASSLDRGPSGSYNEQFFGPGTRLTVL.

This clonotype was picked up many times. The genes are TRBV18 and TRBJ1-2; D is perhaps TRBD1 (6 bases). V was pared by 2 bases and J by 1 base, with 11 bases between. This CDR3 contains 15 residues. Germline CDR1 reads KGHSH; CDR2 reads LQKENI. The DNA of the CDR3 is TGTGCCAGCTCACCAACTCAACAGGGTAACTATGGCTACACCTTC. It specifies CASSPTQQGNYGYTF. The full variable domain, completed using reference TRBV18 and TRBJ1-2, is NAGVMQNPRHLVRRRGQEARLRCSPMKGHSHVYWYRQLPEEGLKFMVYLQKENIIDESGMPKERFSAEFPKEGPSILRIQQVVRGDSAAYFCASSPTQQGNYGYTFGSGTRLTVV.

In its sample, this clonotype was seen many times. The chain combines TRBV2 with TRBJ2-7, with 7 bases matching TRBD1. The length of the CDR3 is 14 residues. Germline CDR1 SNHLY, CDR2 FYNNEI. The trim removed 5 bases at V and 3 bases at J, leaving 7 bases unmatched. The CDR3 spells CASSPDRANYEQYF. CDR3 coding DNA: TGTGCCAGCAGTCCAGACAGGGCCAACTACGAGCAGTACTTC.

About this clonotype: At one end, the junction sequence differs from germline, possibly due to a read error. The chain couples TRBV12-3 or TRBV12-4 to TRBJ2-7; tentative D call: TRBD1 (6 bases). The CDR3 runs to 16 residues. The CDR3 nucleotides are TGTGCCAGCGGTTTAAGGCCCGGACAGCTCTCCTACGAGCAGTACTTC. Protein sequence: CASGLRPGQLSYEQYF.

This clonotype came up many times. This chain links TRBV20-1 with TRBJ2-5; D is unresolved. The CDR3 is 12 amino acids. CDR1 is DFQATT, CDR2 SNEGSKA, per germline (reference sequence). This chain's CDR3 is CSVHPGRETQYF. The CDR3 coding sequence is TGCAGCGTCCACCCAGGCCGAGAGACCCAGTACTTC.

In its sample, this clonotype was seen many times. V usage is TRBV20-1 and J usage is TRBJ2-7, with 14 bases matching TRBD2. The CDR3 spans 14 residues. Germline CDR1 DFQATT, CDR2 SNEGSKA (reference sequence). With 7 bases clipped from V and 6 bases from J, the junction kept 8 bases outside the gene matches. The CDR3 spells CSGQEGLAGAEQYF. DNA of the CDR3: TGCAGTGGACAAGAGGGACTAGCGGGGGCCGAGCAGTACTTC.